Given below is one TCR beta chain in context. The source of the sample is a study of shared T cell receptors in the human thymus. Clones were sequenced by immunoSEQ multiplex PCR, and TCRdb holds only the in-frame ones, with some missing. The sample lists more than 550,000 clones; about 87% were seen once. The CDR3 spans 12 residues. Trimming cost V 7 bases and J 8 bases; bases outside gene matches: 6. Germline lookup yields CDR1 MNHNS and CDR2 SASEGT. The data were also submitted as part of a second study, on human thymus T cells.

The sequenced sample was thymocytes. The chain links TRBV6-1 to TRBJ1-2; 8 bases align to TRBD1. The clonotype originates from a boy under two years old with a congenital heart defect. This chain's CDR3 is CASKLTGDGYTF. As DNA, the CDR3 is TGTGCCAGCAAACTGACAGGGGACGGCTACACCTTC.